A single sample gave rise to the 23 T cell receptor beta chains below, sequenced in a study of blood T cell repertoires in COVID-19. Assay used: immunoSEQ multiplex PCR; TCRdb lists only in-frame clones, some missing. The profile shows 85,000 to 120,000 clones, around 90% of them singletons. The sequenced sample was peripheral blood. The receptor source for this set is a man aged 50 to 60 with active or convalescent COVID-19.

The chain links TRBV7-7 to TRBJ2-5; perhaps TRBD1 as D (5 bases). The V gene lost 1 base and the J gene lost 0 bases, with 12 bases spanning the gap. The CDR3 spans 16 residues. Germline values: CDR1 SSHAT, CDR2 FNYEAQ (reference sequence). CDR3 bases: TGTGCCAGCAGCTTAGTGGCAGGGCAAAACCAAGAGACCCAGTACTTC. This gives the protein CASSLVAGQNQETQYF. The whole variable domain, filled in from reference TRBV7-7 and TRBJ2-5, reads GAGVSQSPRYKVTKRGQDVTLRCDPISSHATLYWYQQALGQGPEFLTYFNYEAQPDKSGLPSDRFSAERPEGSISTLTIQRTEQRDSAMYRCASSLVAGQNQETQYFGPGTRLLVL.

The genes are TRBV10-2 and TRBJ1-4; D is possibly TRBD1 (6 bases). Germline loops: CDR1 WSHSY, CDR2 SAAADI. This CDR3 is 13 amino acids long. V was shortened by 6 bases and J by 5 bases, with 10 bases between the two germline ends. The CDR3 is CASRDQGNEKLFF. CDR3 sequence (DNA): TGCGCCAGCAGAGACCAGGGGAATGAAAAACTGTTTTTT.

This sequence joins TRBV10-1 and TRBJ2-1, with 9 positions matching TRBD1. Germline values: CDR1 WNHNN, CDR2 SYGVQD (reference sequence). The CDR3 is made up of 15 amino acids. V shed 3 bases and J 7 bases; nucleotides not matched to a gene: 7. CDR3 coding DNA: TGCGCCAGCAGTGAATTTGGGACAGGGTGGAATGAGCAGTTCTTC. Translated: CASSEFGTGWNEQFF.

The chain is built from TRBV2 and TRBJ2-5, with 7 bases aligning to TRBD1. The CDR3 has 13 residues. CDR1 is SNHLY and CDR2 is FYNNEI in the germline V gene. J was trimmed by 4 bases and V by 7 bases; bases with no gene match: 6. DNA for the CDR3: TGTGCCAGCAATACAGGGGTGGGAGAGACCCAGTACTTC. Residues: CASNTGVGETQYF.

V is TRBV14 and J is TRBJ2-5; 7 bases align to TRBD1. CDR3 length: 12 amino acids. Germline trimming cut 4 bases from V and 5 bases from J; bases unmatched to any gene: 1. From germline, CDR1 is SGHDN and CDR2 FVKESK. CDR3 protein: CASSRTGETQYF. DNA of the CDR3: TGTGCCAGCAGCCGGACAGGCGAGACCCAGTACTTC. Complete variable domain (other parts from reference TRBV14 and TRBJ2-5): EAGVTQFPSHSVIEKGQTVTLRCDPISGHDNLYWYRRVMGKEIKFLLHFVKESKQDESGMPNNRFLAERTGGTYSTLKVQPAELEDSGVYFCASSRTGETQYFGPGTRLLVL.

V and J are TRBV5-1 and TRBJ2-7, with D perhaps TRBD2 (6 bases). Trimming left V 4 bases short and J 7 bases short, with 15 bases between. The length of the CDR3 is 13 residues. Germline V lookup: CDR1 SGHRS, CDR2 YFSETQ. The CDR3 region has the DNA TGCGCCAGCAGCCCGTCGGAGGGAGGTGAGCAGTACGTC. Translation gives CASSPSEGGEQYV.

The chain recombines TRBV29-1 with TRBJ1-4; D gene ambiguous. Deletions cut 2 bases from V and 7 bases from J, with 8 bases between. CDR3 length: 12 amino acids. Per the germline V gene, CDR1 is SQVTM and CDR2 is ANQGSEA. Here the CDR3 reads CSVESLGEKLFF. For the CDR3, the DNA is TGCAGCGTTGAATCCCTAGGTGAAAAACTGTTTTTT.

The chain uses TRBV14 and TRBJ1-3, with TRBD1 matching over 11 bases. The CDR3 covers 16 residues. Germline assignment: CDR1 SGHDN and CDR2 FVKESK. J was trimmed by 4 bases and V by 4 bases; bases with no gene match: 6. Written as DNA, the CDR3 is TGTGCCAGCAGCCCAAGACGGACAGGGGGCGGAAACACCATATATTTT. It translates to CASSPRRTGGGNTIYF.

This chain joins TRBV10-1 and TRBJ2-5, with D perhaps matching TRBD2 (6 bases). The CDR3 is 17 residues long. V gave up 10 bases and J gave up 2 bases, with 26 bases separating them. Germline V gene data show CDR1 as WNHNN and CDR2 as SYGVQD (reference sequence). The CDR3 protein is CATRGGRGGARQETQYF. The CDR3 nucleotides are TGCGCCACCAGAGGAGGCCGGGGCGGGGCCAGACAAGAGACCCAGTACTTC.

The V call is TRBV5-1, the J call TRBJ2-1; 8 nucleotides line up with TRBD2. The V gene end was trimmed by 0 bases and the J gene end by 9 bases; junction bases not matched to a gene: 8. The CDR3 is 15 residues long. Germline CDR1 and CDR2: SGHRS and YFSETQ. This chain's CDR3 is CASSLVGGGLGEQFF. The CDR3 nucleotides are TGCGCCAGCAGCTTGGTCGGGGGGGGCTTAGGTGAGCAGTTCTTC.

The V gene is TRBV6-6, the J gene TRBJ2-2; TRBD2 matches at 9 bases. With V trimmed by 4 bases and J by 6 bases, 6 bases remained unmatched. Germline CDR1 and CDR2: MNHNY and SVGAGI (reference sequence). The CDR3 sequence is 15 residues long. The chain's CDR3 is CASSSGRGGPGELFF. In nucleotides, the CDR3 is TGTGCCAGCAGTTCCGGGCGGGGGGGCCCCGGGGAGCTGTTTTTT.

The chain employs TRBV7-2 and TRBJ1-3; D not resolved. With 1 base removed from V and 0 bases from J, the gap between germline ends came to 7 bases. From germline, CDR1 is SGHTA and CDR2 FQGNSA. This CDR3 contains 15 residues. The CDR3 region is CASSLGHSSGNTIYF. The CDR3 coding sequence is TGTGCCAGCAGCTTAGGTCACAGCTCTGGAAACACCATATATTTT.

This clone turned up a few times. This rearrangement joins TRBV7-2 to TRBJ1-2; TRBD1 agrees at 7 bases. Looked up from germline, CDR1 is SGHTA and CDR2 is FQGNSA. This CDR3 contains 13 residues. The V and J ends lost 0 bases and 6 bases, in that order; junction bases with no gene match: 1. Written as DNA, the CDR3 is TGTGCCAGCAGCTTAGCCACAGGGGATGGCTACACCTTC. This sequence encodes CASSLATGDGYTF.

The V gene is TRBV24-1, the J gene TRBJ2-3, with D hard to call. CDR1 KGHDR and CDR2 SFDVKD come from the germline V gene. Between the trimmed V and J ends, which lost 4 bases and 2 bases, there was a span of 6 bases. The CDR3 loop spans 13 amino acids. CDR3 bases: TGTGCCACCAGTGAGGGCGCCACAGATACGCAGTATTTT. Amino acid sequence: CATSEGATDTQYF.

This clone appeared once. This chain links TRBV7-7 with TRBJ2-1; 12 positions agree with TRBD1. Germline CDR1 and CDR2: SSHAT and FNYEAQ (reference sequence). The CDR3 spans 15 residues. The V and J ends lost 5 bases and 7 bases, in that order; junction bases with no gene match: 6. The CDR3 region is CASSRGTGGYNEQFF. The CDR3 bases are TGTGCCAGCAGCCGTGGGACAGGGGGCTATAATGAGCAGTTCTTC.

CDR3 residues: CASSPGLVNTGELFF. The DNA of the CDR3 is TGTGCCAGCAGCCCGGGACTAGTAAACACCGGGGAGCTGTTTTTT. This chain joins TRBV11-1 and TRBJ2-2, with 8 bases matching TRBD2. The germline gives CDR1 SGHAT, CDR2 FQDESV (reference sequence). With 5 bases clipped from V and 2 bases from J, the junction kept 4 bases outside the gene matches. The CDR3 spans 15 residues.

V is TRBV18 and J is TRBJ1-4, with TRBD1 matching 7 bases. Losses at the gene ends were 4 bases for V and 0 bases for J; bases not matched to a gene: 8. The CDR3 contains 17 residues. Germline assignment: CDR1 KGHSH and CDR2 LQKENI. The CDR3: CASSLLGQIATNEKLFF. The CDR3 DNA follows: TGTGCCAGCTCACTCCTGGGACAGATTGCAACTAATGAAAAACTGTTTTTT. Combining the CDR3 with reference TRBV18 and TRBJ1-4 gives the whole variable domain NAGVMQNPRHLVRRRGQEARLRCSPMKGHSHVYWYRQLPEEGLKFMVYLQKENIIDESGMPKERFSAEFPKEGPSILRIQQVVRGDSAAYFCASSLLGQIATNEKLFFGSGTQLSVL.

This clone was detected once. Here the CDR3 DNA reads TGTGCCGCGGCGGGCCGAGGCAATTCACCCCTCCACTTT. It yields the protein CAAAGRGNSPLHF. The V and J genes are TRBV6-5 and TRBJ1-6; D gene ambiguous. V gave up 11 bases and J gave up 7 bases, with 15 bases separating them. Per the germline V gene, CDR1 is MNHEY and CDR2 is SVGAGI. The CDR3 is 13 residues long.

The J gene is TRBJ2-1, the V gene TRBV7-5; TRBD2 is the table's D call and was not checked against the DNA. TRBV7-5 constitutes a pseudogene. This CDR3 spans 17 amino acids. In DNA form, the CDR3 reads TGTGTCAGAAGCTTAGAAGGGGGGGGGCCCCTCTACAATGAGCAGTTCTTC. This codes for CVRSLEGGGPLYNEQFF.

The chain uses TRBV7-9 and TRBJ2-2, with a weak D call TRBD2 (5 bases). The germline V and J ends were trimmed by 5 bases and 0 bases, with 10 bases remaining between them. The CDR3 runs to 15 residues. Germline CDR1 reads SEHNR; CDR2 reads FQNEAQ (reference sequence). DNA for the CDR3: TGTGCCAGCAGCGATACCGGGGCGAACACCGGGGAGCTGTTTTTT. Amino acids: CASSDTGANTGELFF.

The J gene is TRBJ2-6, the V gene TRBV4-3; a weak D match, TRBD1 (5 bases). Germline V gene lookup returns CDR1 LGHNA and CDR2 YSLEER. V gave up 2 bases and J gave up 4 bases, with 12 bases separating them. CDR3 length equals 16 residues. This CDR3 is CASSQMATAGANVLTF. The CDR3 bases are TGCGCCAGCAGCCAAATGGCGACAGCGGGGGCCAACGTCCTGACTTTC.

The CDR3 coding sequence is TGTGCCACCAGTGATTTCGCGACAGGGAACACCGGGGAGCTGTTTTTT. This codes for CATSDFATGNTGELFF. This rearrangement joins TRBV24-1 to TRBJ2-2, with D tentatively TRBD1 (6 bases). CDR1 is KGHDR and CDR2 is SFDVKD in the germline V gene. V lost 1 base and J lost 1, with 9 bases in between. The CDR3 has 16 residues.

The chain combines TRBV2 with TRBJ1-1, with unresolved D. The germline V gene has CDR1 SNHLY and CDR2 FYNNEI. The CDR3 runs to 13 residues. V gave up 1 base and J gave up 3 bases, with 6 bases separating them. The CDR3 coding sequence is TGTGCCAGCAGTGAAGATCAGGACACTGAAGCTTTCTTT. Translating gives CASSEDQDTEAFF.